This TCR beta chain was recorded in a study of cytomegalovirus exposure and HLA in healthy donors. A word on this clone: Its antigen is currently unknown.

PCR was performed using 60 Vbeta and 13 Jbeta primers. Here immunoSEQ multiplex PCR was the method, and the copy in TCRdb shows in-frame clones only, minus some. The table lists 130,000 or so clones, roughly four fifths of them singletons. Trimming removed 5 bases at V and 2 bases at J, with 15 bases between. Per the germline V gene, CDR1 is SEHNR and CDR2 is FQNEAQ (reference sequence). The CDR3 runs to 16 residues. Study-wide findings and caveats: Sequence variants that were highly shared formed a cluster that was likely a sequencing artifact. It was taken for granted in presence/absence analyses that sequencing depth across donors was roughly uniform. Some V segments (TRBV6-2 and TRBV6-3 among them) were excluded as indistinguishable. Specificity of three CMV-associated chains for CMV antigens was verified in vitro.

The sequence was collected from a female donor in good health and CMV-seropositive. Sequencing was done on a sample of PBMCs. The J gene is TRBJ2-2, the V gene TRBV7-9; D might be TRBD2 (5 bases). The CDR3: CASSQGSSSNTGELFF. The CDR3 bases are TGTGCCAGCAGCCAAGGCTCTAGCTCCAACACCGGGGAGCTGTTTTTT.